This entry lists 15 T cell receptor beta chains sequenced from one sample in a study of CD8 T cells in Susac syndrome. Random hexamers were used to reverse transcribe an amount of about 0.45 to 1 ug RNA. One entry per CDR3 protein, called by TCRdb with MiXCR from the immunoSEQ multiplex PCR reads. Among roughly 140,000 distinct CDR3 sequences, roughly 94% were seen once, and the ten largest hold more than 0.2%. Sequencing was done on a sample of CD8+ T cells from PBMCs. The receptors were sampled from a human donor with multiple sclerosis.

V usage is TRBV10-3 and J usage is TRBJ2-7, with 8 bases aligning to TRBD2. The trim removed 5 bases at V and 3 bases at J, leaving 6 bases unmatched. Germline CDR1 and CDR2: ENHRY and SYGVKD. The CDR3 contains 14 residues. Here the CDR3 reads CAISWTGTSYEQYF. The CDR3 nucleotides are TGTGCCATCAGTTGGACGGGGACTAGCTACGAGCAGTACTTC.

The chain recombines TRBV30 with TRBJ1-2, with D perhaps matching TRBD1 (5 bases). In germline, CDR1 is GTSNPN, CDR2 SVGIG (reference sequence). There are 14 residues in the CDR3. Trimming stripped 2 bases from V and 4 bases from J, with 14 bases between. The CDR3 nucleotides read TGTGCCTGGAGTCGCGGTCAGGGATCCTATGGCTACACCTTC. It is translated as CAWSRGQGSYGYTF.

The chain recombines TRBV30 with TRBJ2-6, with D possibly TRBD2 on 5 matching bases. The germline V gene has CDR1 GTSNPN and CDR2 SVGIG (reference sequence). This CDR3 spans 14 amino acids. V was trimmed by 0 bases and J by 2 bases, leaving 5 bases between them. The CDR3 coding sequence is TGTGCCTGGAGTGTCGGGGCTGGGGCCAACGTCCTGACTTTC. Protein sequence: CAWSVGAGANVLTF.

V and J are TRBV7-9 and TRBJ2-7; D gene uncertain. The CDR3 contains 13 residues. Trimming left V 4 bases short and J 3 bases short, with 10 bases between. From germline, CDR1 is SEHNR and CDR2 FQNEAQ (reference sequence). CDR3 in amino acids: CASSSTPFYEQYF. The CDR3 region has the DNA TGTGCCAGCAGCTCGACCCCGTTCTACGAGCAGTACTTC.

This clonotype appeared a single time. J is TRBJ2-7 and V is TRBV12-3 or TRBV12-4; 10 bases fit TRBD1. J lost 5 bases, V lost 2 bases, and 15 bases had no gene match. This CDR3 spans 18 amino acids. The CDR3 here is CASSLRLLTGTGVNEQYF. CDR3 nucleotide sequence: TGTGCCAGCAGTTTACGCCTCCTTACGGGGACAGGGGTCAACGAGCAGTACTTC.

This clonotype was observed once. V usage is TRBV27 and J usage is TRBJ1-5, with no clear D. Between the trimmed V and J ends, which lost 8 bases and 7 bases, there was a span of 12 bases. The CDR3 runs to 12 residues. Germline V gene sequence: CDR1 MNHEY, CDR2 SMNVEV (reference sequence). The CDR3 coding sequence is TGTGCCAGCGGAAGGATGTCCCAGCCCCAGCATTTT. Amino acids: CASGRMSQPQHF.

The chain is built from TRBV4-3 and TRBJ2-7; 8 nucleotides match TRBD1. J was trimmed by 5 bases and V by 4 bases; bases with no gene match: 7. The CDR3 is 14 residues long. The germline CDR1 and CDR2 sequences are LGHNA and YSLEER. The CDR3 is CASSPGTGGHEQYF. The CDR3 DNA follows: TGCGCCAGCAGCCCCGGGACAGGAGGCCACGAGCAGTACTTC.

The genes are TRBV14 and TRBJ2-1; D may correspond to TRBD1 or TRBD2 (5 bases each). The CDR3 spans 13 residues. The V and J ends lost 1 base and 12 bases respectively, with 13 bases between them. Germline loops: CDR1 SGHDN, CDR2 FVKESK. The CDR3 coding sequence is TGTGCCAGCAGCCAAGCTAGCCGTACAGGGCAGTTCTTC. It encodes CASSQASRTGQFF.

V usage is TRBV2 and J usage is TRBJ2-4, with D perhaps TRBD2 (6 bases). This CDR3 region has 16 residues. V gave up 7 bases and J gave up 1 base, with 17 bases separating them. Germline lookup yields CDR1 SNHLY and CDR2 FYNNEI. The CDR3 sequence is CASNKGALAAKNIQYF. The CDR3 DNA is TGTGCCAGCAACAAAGGGGCCCTAGCGGCCAAAAACATTCAGTACTTC.

The chain recombines TRBV29-1 with TRBJ2-1; perhaps TRBD1 as D (6 bases). The germline CDR1 and CDR2 sequences are SQVTM and ANQGSEA. This CDR3 is built from 13 residues. Trimming took off 3 bases at V and 9 bases at J, with 15 bases between the two ends. In DNA form, the CDR3 reads TGCAGCGTTGAGTACAGGGAAGGTCGTGAGCAGTTCTTC. It specifies CSVEYREGREQFF.

V and J are TRBV11-2 and TRBJ2-5, with 10 bases aligning to TRBD2. Germline CDR1 is SGHAT and CDR2 is FQNNGV. The CDR3 consists of 17 residues. Unmatched junction bases numbered 5, after V lost 1 base and J lost 0 bases. CDR3 sequence: CASSLAPLAGYQETQYF. DNA for the CDR3: TGTGCCAGCAGCTTAGCCCCACTAGCGGGGTACCAAGAGACCCAGTACTTC.

V is TRBV2 and J is TRBJ1-1; possible D gene TRBD1, 6 bases. In germline, CDR1 is SNHLY, CDR2 FYNNEI. CDR3 length: 15 amino acids. V lost 6 bases, J lost 0 bases, and 14 bases lay in between. CDR3 residues: CASRVGTIMNTEAFF. CDR3 coding DNA: TGTGCCAGCAGAGTTGGGACAATCATGAACACTGAAGCTTTCTTT.

The CDR3 region has the DNA TGTGCCAGCGGGGACCCCCTGAGCACCTTC. Protein product: CASGDPLSTF. The rearrangement uses TRBV9 and TRBJ1-2; D perhaps matches TRBD1 (5 bases). The germline gives CDR1 SGDLS, CDR2 YYNGEE. The CDR3 sequence is 10 residues long. V lost 7 bases, J lost 13 bases, and 14 bases lay in between.

CDR3 nucleotide sequence: TGCAGTGCTAGATCATTTAGTACCGGGCCCCTTAATTCACCCCTCCACTTT. Translated, it gives CSARSFSTGPLNSPLHF. This rearrangement joins TRBV20-1 to TRBJ1-6; D gene unclear. The V and J ends lost 2 bases and 6 bases respectively, with 20 bases between them. Germline lookup yields CDR1 DFQATT and CDR2 SNEGSKA (reference sequence). The CDR3 loop spans 17 amino acids.

This clonotype has more than one count but fewer than ten. The chain links TRBV7-9 to TRBJ2-7; unclear D gene. Trimming stripped 9 bases from V and 2 bases from J, with 8 bases between. CDR1 and CDR2 from the germline V gene are SEHNR and FQNEAQ (reference sequence). The CDR3 consists of 11 residues. CDR3 DNA: TGTGCCAGTAGTGGACCCTACGAGCAGTACTTC. Translated, it gives CASSGPYEQYF.